Included here is one T cell receptor beta chain sequence, with context. Its matching antigen is unknown. This sample stems from a study of human versus mouse CDR3 diversity and MHC coevolution. Findings and caveats of the study: The lowest clonal inequality scores came from most of the three human donors. On average, humans showed more CDR3 deletions and insertions than mice. Human T cells underwent selection on roughly six different MHC II alleles.

Generated by immunoSEQ multiplex PCR, the TCRdb table keeps only in-frame clones and is missing some. Of about 73,000 clones detected, about 90% appear once; the ten largest clones hold about 0.14%. The source of this sequence is a person between 25 and 70 years old in good health. The specimen sequenced was naive CD4+ T cells from blood. Subset: CD45RO-negative CD62L-positive naive CD4 T cells.

The CDR3 loop is CASSISRGATQYF. The CDR3 region has the DNA TGTGCCAGTAGTATCTCCAGGGGGGCGACCCAGTACTTC. The chain is built from TRBV19 and TRBJ2-5; tentative D call: TRBD1 (7 bases). The germline V gene has CDR1 LNHDA and CDR2 SQIVND (reference sequence). There are 13 residues in the CDR3. V lost 3 bases and J lost 7, with 12 bases in between.